Listed below are T cell receptor beta chains from one sample, sequenced in a study of blood T cell repertoires in COVID-19. Assay used: immunoSEQ multiplex PCR; TCRdb lists only in-frame clones, some missing. This sample carries 84,000 or so clones, roughly three quarters of them seen once, and the ten largest clones take roughly 10%. Material: peripheral blood. The source of these receptors is a man aged 65 to 85 with acute or convalescent COVID-19. The CDR3 runs from the conserved cysteine through the conserved F or W. The D gene is left open where the match is weak. Clone size is shown for a subset of rows, as once, few, many or a class of expanded clone.

CDR3aa,CDR3nt,v_gene,abundance,d_gene,j_gene
CASSPGTGVSYEQYF,TGCGCCAGCAGCCCCGGGACAGGGGTCTCCTACGAGCAGTACTTC,TRBV5-1,NA,TRBD1,TRBJ2-7
CASSITGGSYNEQFF,TGTGCCAGCTCAATTACAGGCGGCTCCTACAATGAGCAGTTCTTC,TRBV18,NA,NA,TRBJ2-1
CASSPMGHGSRSTNEKLFF,TGTGCCAGCTCACCAATGGGACACGGAAGCCGTTCTACTAATGAAAAACTGTTTTTT,TRBV18,NA,NA,TRBJ1-4
CASSRLARGGELFF,TGTGCCAGCAGCCGCCTAGCGAGGGGCGGGGAGCTGTTTTTT,TRBV11-2,NA,NA,TRBJ2-2
CASSLRTGMNTEAFF,TGTGCCAGCAGCTTAAGGACAGGCATGAACACTGAAGCTTTCTTT,TRBV7-9,NA,TRBD1,TRBJ1-1
CASSRLQGKGSYGYTF,TGCGCCAGCAGCCGGCTTCAGGGGAAGGGATCATATGGCTACACCTTC,TRBV4-1,few,NA,TRBJ1-2
CASRVGDSGSEAFF,TGCGCCAGCAGGGTCGGGGACAGCGGTTCTGAAGCTTTCTTT,TRBV5-1,few,TRBD1,TRBJ1-1
CASSSTGVLLYEQFF,TGTGCCAGCAGCTCAACAGGGGTCCTTTTATATGAGCAGTTCTTC,TRBV28,few,TRBD1,TRBJ2-1
CASSHQLAGGQETQYF,TGTGCCAGCAGCCATCAATTAGCGGGGGGGCAAGAGACCCAGTACTTC,TRBV3-1/TRBV3-2,NA,TRBD2,TRBJ2-5
CASSQQRGTDTQYF,TGCGCCAGCAGCCAACAACGGGGCACAGATACGCAGTATTTT,TRBV4-1,once,NA,TRBJ2-3
CASSPRGRLADTGELFF,TGTGCCAGCTCACCACGAGGCCGACTAGCGGACACCGGGGAGCTGTTTTTT,TRBV18,NA,TRBD2,TRBJ2-2
CASSDTVYNEQFF,TGTGCCAGCAGTGACACAGTGTACAATGAGCAGTTCTTC,TRBV6-1,NA,NA,TRBJ2-1
CASSPPSGTGHDYGYTF,TGTGCCAGCAGTCCCCCTTCCGGGACAGGGCACGACTATGGCTACACCTTC,TRBV28,few,TRBD1,TRBJ1-2
CASSSTGNTYEQYF,TGTGCCAGCAGCTCTACAGGAAATACCTACGAGCAGTACTTC,TRBV7-2,NA,NA,TRBJ2-7
CASSKDRSTEAFF,TGTGCCAGCAGCAAGGACAGAAGTACTGAAGCTTTCTTT,TRBV6-5,NA,NA,TRBJ1-1
CASSTRTGGYNEQFF,TGTGCCAGCAGCACAAGGACAGGGGGCTACAATGAGCAGTTCTTC,TRBV5-4,NA,TRBD1,TRBJ2-1
CASSLGTGEKLFF,TGTGCCAGCAGCCTAGGAACCGGGGAAAAACTGTTTTTT,TRBV12-3/TRBV12-4,NA,NA,TRBJ1-4
CASSLTSLDYGYTF,TGTGCCAGCAGCTTAACTAGCCTGGACTATGGCTACACCTTC,TRBV11-2,NA,NA,TRBJ1-2
CASSLAPLAGLYNEQFF,TGTGCCAGCAGCTTAGCCCCCTTGGCGGGGCTCTACAATGAGCAGTTCTTC,TRBV7-6,once,NA,TRBJ2-1
CASSTRTGSYGYTF,TGTGCCAGCAGCACGAGGACAGGTTCCTATGGCTACACCTTC,TRBV7-2,NA,TRBD1,TRBJ1-2
CASSKQGASSYEQYF,TGCGCCAGCAGCAAACAGGGGGCCTCCTCCTACGAGCAGTACTTC,TRBV5-1,few,TRBD1,TRBJ2-7
CASSAKDPVRGTEAFF,TGCGCCAGCAGCGCAAAGGACCCTGTCAGGGGCACTGAAGCTTTCTTT,TRBV5-1,NA,NA,TRBJ1-1
CASSLLDSPTEAFF,TGTGCCAGCAGCCTCCTGGACAGTCCCACTGAAGCTTTCTTT,TRBV5-5,once,NA,TRBJ1-1
CASSLGRTGANTGELFF,TGTGCCAGCAGCTTGGGGCGGACAGGGGCAAACACCGGGGAGCTGTTTTTT,TRBV5-5,NA,TRBD1,TRBJ2-2
CATSREAIQETQYF,TGTGCCACCAGCAGAGAGGCAATTCAAGAGACCCAGTACTTC,TRBV15,NA,NA,TRBJ2-5
CSAPTGYGYTF,TGCAGTGCGCCGACAGGTTATGGCTACACCTTC,TRBV20-1,NA,NA,TRBJ1-2
CASSFSGGWELFF,TGTGCCAGCAGCTTTAGCGGGGGCTGGGAGCTGTTTTTT,TRBV7-8,NA,TRBD2,TRBJ2-2
CASSAPWDRVDGYTF,TGTGCCAGTAGTGCCCCCTGGGACAGGGTCGATGGCTACACCTTC,TRBV19,NA,TRBD1,TRBJ1-2
CASSEERGLFNYSNQPQHF,TGTGCCAGCAGTGAGGAGAGGGGGCTATTCAACTATAGCAATCAGCCCCAGCATTTT,TRBV2,once,TRBD1,TRBJ1-5
CASTGTPYNEQFF,TGTGCCAGCACCGGGACTCCCTACAATGAGCAGTTCTTC,TRBV12-3/TRBV12-4,NA,NA,TRBJ2-1
CASRPDRGLLETQYF,TGTGCCAGCAGACCCGACAGGGGGCTTCTGGAGACCCAGTACTTC,TRBV2,NA,TRBD1,TRBJ2-5
CASSQRGLASGELFF,TGTGCCAGCAGCCAGCGGGGACTAGCGTCCGGGGAGCTGTTTTTT,TRBV9,NA,TRBD2,TRBJ2-2
CASSSGGSSYNEQFF,TGCGCCAGCAGCTCCGGGGGGAGCTCCTACAATGAGCAGTTCTTC,TRBV5-1,NA,TRBD2,TRBJ2-1
CASRTTGTGANVLTF,TGTGCCAGCAGAACGACAGGGACAGGGGCCAACGTCCTGACTTTC,TRBV7-3,NA,TRBD1,TRBJ2-6
CASSTQTGGEQYF,TGTGCCAGTAGTACACAGACAGGGGGCGAGCAGTACTTC,TRBV19,NA,TRBD1,TRBJ2-7
CASSYGTGSTEAFF,TGTGCCAGCAGCTACGGGACAGGGAGCACTGAAGCTTTCTTT,TRBV4-2,NA,TRBD1,TRBJ1-1
CSATDRGGRWETQYF,TGCAGTGCTACTGACCGGGGGGGGAGGTGGGAGACCCAGTACTTC,TRBV20-1,NA,TRBD2,TRBJ2-5